This TCR beta chain stems from a study of radiation and T cells in renal cell carcinoma. Overall study findings and caveats: Dominant CDR3 motifs occupied more repertoire in irradiated than control tumors.

The germline CDR1 and CDR2 sequences are MNHEY and SVGAGI. V lost 6 bases to trimming and J lost 2 bases; unmatched junction nucleotides: 5. This CDR3 has 14 residues. Regarding treatment: 15 Gy SBRT to primary tumor, nephrectomy 4 weeks later. TCRdb's table, derived via immunoSEQ multiplex PCR, lists solely in-frame clones and lacks some. The data show approximately 10,000 clones, roughly 60% seen once. With regard to this clone: The antigen is undetermined.

This clonotype was sampled from a woman between 45 and 65 years old with renal cell carcinoma. The sample was tumor tissue, taken from a patient whose treatment included radiotherapy and nephrectomy. This sequence joins TRBV6-5 and TRBJ2-3; TRBD1 matches at 7 bases. The CDR3 reads CASRDTGATDTQYF. In DNA, the CDR3 is TGTGCCAGCAGAGACACAGGGGCCACAGATACGCAGTATTTT.